Listed here are 25 T cell receptor beta chains from one sample, sequenced in a study of T cells in Graves' hyperthyroidism and ophthalmopathy. What was amplified from RNA transcripts were TCR beta CDR3 regions. First-round RT-PCR targeting the TCR CDR3 was performed with the HTBI primer set. Using its own MiXCR run on the multiplex PCR reads, TCRdb lists one record per CDR3 protein. The repertoire holds hundreds of thousands of distinct CDR3 sequences, 18% seen once, with around 15% in the top ten. Material: blood. The receptors stem from a woman aged 50 to 60 with Graves' hyperthyroidism that later progressed to Graves' ophthalmopathy.

This clonotype turned up a few times. CDR3 sequence: CSVREDNYGYTF. In DNA form, the CDR3 reads TGCAGCGTGAGAGAGGATAACTATGGCTACACCTTC. V and J are TRBV29-1 and TRBJ1-2; no definite D call. In germline, CDR1 is SQVTM, CDR2 ANQGSEA. The CDR3 consists of 12 residues. V gave up 6 bases and J gave up 1 base, with 9 bases separating them.

This clonotype was counted ten times or more. CDR3 residues: CASRSNRAGPDTQYF. The CDR3 bases are TGTGCCAGCAGGTCCAACAGGGCCGGCCCAGATACGCAGTATTTT. The rearrangement joins TRBV7-9 to TRBJ2-3; weak D call: TRBD1 (6 bases). Germline CDR1 SEHNR, CDR2 FQNEAQ (reference sequence). The V gene lost 6 bases and the J gene lost 4 bases, with 17 bases spanning the gap. The CDR3 extends over 15 amino acids.

To note about this clonotype: An end of the junction does not agree with germline; a read error may underlie this. J is TRBJ1-2 and V is TRBV12-3 or TRBV12-4; maybe TRBD1 (5 bases). The CDR3 runs 14 residues. The CDR3 loop reads CASRRAGINHGYTF. The CDR3 DNA sequence: TGCGCCAGCAGGCGGGCAGGGATTAACCATGGCTACACCTTC.

The chain uses TRBV3-1 and TRBJ1-4, with a possible D match to TRBD1 (5 bases). The CDR3 length is 13 residues. V lost 4 bases and J lost 8, with 11 bases in between. Germline CDR1 is LGHDT and CDR2 is YNNKEL (reference sequence). CDR3 nucleotide sequence: TGTGCCAGCAGCCCAGTAGGGGTAGAAAAACTGTTTTTT. It codes for CASSPVGVEKLFF.

V is TRBV27 and J is TRBJ1-4, with D maybe TRBD1 (6 bases). Trimming shortened V by 7 bases and J by 6 bases, and 18 bases separated the two germline ends. Germline CDR1 reads MNHEY; CDR2 reads SMNVEV (reference sequence). This CDR3 spans 15 amino acids. The CDR3 nucleotides are TGTGCCAGCAAAAATATTGTGGGGGCTTATGAAAAACTGTTTTTT. This encodes CASKNIVGAYEKLFF.

The gene calls are TRBV7-6 and TRBJ2-6, with D tentatively TRBD1 (6 bases). CDR1 and CDR2 from the germline V gene are SGHVS and FNYEAQ. Between the trimmed V and J ends, which lost 4 bases and 2 bases, there was a span of 12 bases. The CDR3 has 16 residues. In nucleotides, the CDR3 is TGTGCCAGCAGCTCATTCTACAGGGCTGGGGCCAACGTCCTGACTTTC. Protein: CASSSFYRAGANVLTF.

In this sample, this clonotype turned up a few times. This chain uses TRBV9 with TRBJ1-6; D call uncertain. Germline CDR1 is SGDLS and CDR2 is YYNGEE. This CDR3 is built from 17 residues. The V gene lost 4 bases and the J gene lost 0 bases, with 14 bases spanning the gap. In DNA, the CDR3 is TGTGCCAGCAGCAAAGGACTTTTGAGCTCCTATAATTCACCCCTCCACTTT. Amino acid sequence: CASSKGLLSSYNSPLHF.

This clonotype was found a few times. This chain connects TRBV10-3 to TRBJ1-2; no clear D. V lost 4 bases and J 2 bases, leaving 14 bases between the germline ends. CDR1 ENHRY and CDR2 SYGVKD come from the germline V gene. The CDR3 has 15 residues. The CDR3 DNA is TGTGCCATCAGTGGCGACGGTTTTATGAACTATGGCTACACCTTC. It is translated as CAISGDGFMNYGYTF.

This chain joins TRBV6-1 and TRBJ1-4; no clear D. V was trimmed by 5 bases and J by 7 bases, leaving 11 bases between them. The CDR3 loop spans 13 amino acids. Germline V gene sequence: CDR1 MNHNS, CDR2 SASEGT. DNA of the CDR3: TGTGCCAGCAGTTATGGGAGCCTTGAAAAACTGTTTTTT. This gives the protein CASSYGSLEKLFF.

Turning to this clonotype: This clone may be a read error of a much larger clone one base away. This chain joins TRBV7-3 and TRBJ2-1; 10 nucleotides agree with TRBD2. V gave up 1 base and J gave up 5 bases; unmatched junction bases: 17. The CDR3 sequence is 20 residues long. Germline-derived CDR1 and CDR2 are SGHTA and FQGTGA. The CDR3 region is CASSLISGPAGGRIHNEQFF. CDR3 in DNA: TGTGCCAGCAGCTTAATATCCGGACCAGCGGGGGGGCGTATCCACAATGAGCAGTTCTTC.

This clonotype has at least ten counts. This rearrangement joins TRBV6-1 to TRBJ2-7; D not resolved. CDR3 length equals 13 residues. Deletions cut 4 bases from V and 6 bases from J, with 13 bases between. Per germline, CDR1 MNHNS and CDR2 SASEGT. The CDR3: CASSGARSGEQYF. In nucleotides, the CDR3 is TGTGCCAGCAGTGGGGCCCGATCGGGCGAGCAGTACTTC.

The CDR3 sequence: CASSFKPGTSSYEQYF. Written as DNA, the CDR3 is TGTGCCAGCAGCTTCAAACCAGGGACAAGCTCCTACGAGCAGTACTTC. The rearrangement joins TRBV9 to TRBJ2-7, with D perhaps TRBD1 (6 bases). Germline CDR1 is SGDLS and CDR2 is YYNGEE. V was trimmed by 4 bases and J by 0 bases, leaving 17 bases between them. This CDR3 has 16 amino acids.

This clonotype was seen ten or more times. The rearrangement joins TRBV5-1 to TRBJ1-2; tentative D call: TRBD1 (6 bases). Germline CDR1 reads SGHRS; CDR2 reads YFSETQ. Between the trimmed V and J ends, which lost 4 bases and 5 bases, there was a span of 15 bases. The CDR3 consists of 14 residues. CDR3 DNA: TGCGCCAGCAGCCCCGGGACAACGGCGTATGGCTACACCTTC. It is translated as CASSPGTTAYGYTF.

The chain links TRBV5-6 to TRBJ1-1; TRBD1 is a possible D gene (6 bases). Germline V lookup: CDR1 SGHDT, CDR2 YYEEEE. V was pared by 3 bases and J by 4 bases, with 19 bases between. The CDR3 loop spans 16 amino acids. Here the CDR3 reads CASSSPPTTGSTEAFF. CDR3 bases: TGTGCCAGCAGCTCTCCACCAACTACAGGGAGCACTGAAGCTTTCTTT.

V is TRBV7-9 and J is TRBJ2-3; no definite D call. V lost 2 bases and J lost 2, with 5 bases in between. The CDR3 is 13 residues long. Germline loops: CDR1 SEHNR, CDR2 FQNEAQ (reference sequence). The CDR3 protein is CASSLTNTDTQYF. The CDR3 DNA is TGTGCCAGCAGCTTAACAAACACAGATACGCAGTATTTT.

J is TRBJ2-6 and V is TRBV11-2, with D possibly TRBD2 on 6 matching bases. Germline V gene sequence: CDR1 SGHAT, CDR2 FQNNGV. Trimming stripped 3 bases from V and 0 bases from J, with 12 bases between. CDR3 length equals 17 residues. CDR3 residues: CASSLRGLSSGANVLTF. In DNA, the CDR3 is TGTGCCAGCAGCTTGAGGGGACTGAGCTCTGGGGCCAACGTCCTGACTTTC.

This clonotype occurred many times. CDR3 DNA: TGTGCCAGCAGCTACAGGGGTCCCAATCAGCCCCAGCATTTT. Its protein is CASSYRGPNQPQHF. The chain couples TRBV5-6 to TRBJ1-5; 7 nucleotides match TRBD1. Unmatched junction bases numbered 3, after V lost 3 bases and J lost 3 bases. Germline CDR1 SGHDT, CDR2 YYEEEE. The CDR3 is 14 amino acids.

This clonotype has a count of ten or more. The chain is built from TRBV3-1 and TRBJ1-1; 7 nucleotides match TRBD1. Per germline, CDR1 LGHDT and CDR2 YNNKEL (reference sequence). This CDR3 comprises 16 residues. Unmatched junction bases numbered 4, after V lost 0 bases and J lost 0 bases. The CDR3 loop reads CASSQDPGQLNTEAFF. CDR3 DNA sequence: TGTGCCAGCAGCCAAGACCCGGGACAGTTGAACACTGAAGCTTTCTTT.

This clonotype appeared many times. The chain carries TRBV3-1 and TRBJ2-5; D tentatively fits TRBD1 or TRBD2 (7 bases each). The CDR3 is 17 residues long. In germline, CDR1 is LGHDT, CDR2 YNNKEL (reference sequence). Trimming cost V 2 bases and J 5 bases, with 21 bases left between them. The CDR3 is CASSQRSNSRGGETQYF. The CDR3 nucleotides are TGTGCCAGCAGCCAACGGTCAAATAGCAGGGGGGGGGAGACCCAGTACTTC.

The rearrangement uses TRBV12-3 or TRBV12-4 and TRBJ2-2, with 7 bases matching TRBD2. The V and J ends lost 7 bases and 2 bases, in that order; junction bases with no gene match: 13. This CDR3 is 17 amino acids long. The CDR3 DNA reads TGTGCCAGCACCCTGACGATTAGCGGGTCAAACACCGGGGAGCTGTTTTTT. It is translated as CASTLTISGSNTGELFF.

This sequence joins TRBV20-1 and TRBJ2-2; perhaps D is TRBD1 or TRBD2 (6 bases each). Germline-derived CDR1 and CDR2 are DFQATT and SNEGSKA (reference sequence). CDR3 size: 15 residues. Trimming shortened V by 3 bases and J by 0 bases, and 11 bases separated the two germline ends. The CDR3 DNA sequence: TGCAGTGCTAGCGGGGGCCCTACGAACACCGGGGAGCTGTTTTTT. It codes for CSASGGPTNTGELFF.

This clonotype was detected many times. The rearrangement joins TRBV20-1 to TRBJ2-7; 11 bases map to TRBD1. CDR1 and CDR2 (germline): DFQATT, SNEGSKA (reference sequence). Trimming at V came to 0 bases and at J to 3 bases, leaving 4 bases not matched to a gene. CDR3 length equals 15 residues. The CDR3 spells CSARDTDRGLYEQYF. CDR3 bases: TGCAGTGCTAGAGACACGGACAGGGGGCTCTACGAGCAGTACTTC.

V gene TRBV30 combines with J gene TRBJ1-5; D possibly corresponds to TRBD1 (6 bases). The CDR3 sequence is 15 residues long. CDR1 is GTSNPN and CDR2 is SVGIG in the germline V gene (reference sequence). V was cut by 5 bases and J by 0 bases, with 14 bases left in between. The CDR3 sequence is CAWGPGGDSNQPQHF. DNA of the CDR3: TGTGCCTGGGGCCCGGGGGGCGATAGCAATCAGCCCCAGCATTTT.

V is TRBV3-1 and J is TRBJ2-5; 9 bases are a match to TRBD2. The germline V gene has CDR1 LGHDT and CDR2 YNNKEL (reference sequence). This CDR3 comprises 13 residues. V dropped 4 bases and J dropped 5; count of bases not matched to a gene: 2. The CDR3 protein is CASSPTSGETQYF. The CDR3 nucleotides read TGTGCCAGCAGCCCTACTAGCGGGGAGACCCAGTACTTC.

This chain links TRBV5-6 with TRBJ1-4, with D maybe TRBD1 (5 bases). Germline V gene lookup returns CDR1 SGHDT and CDR2 YYEEEE. Trimming took off 5 bases at V and 2 bases at J, with 13 bases between the two ends. The CDR3 sequence is 15 residues long. CDR3 amino acids: CASRSIRDTNEKLFF. CDR3 DNA: TGTGCCAGCAGATCGATCCGGGACACTAATGAAAAACTGTTTTTT.